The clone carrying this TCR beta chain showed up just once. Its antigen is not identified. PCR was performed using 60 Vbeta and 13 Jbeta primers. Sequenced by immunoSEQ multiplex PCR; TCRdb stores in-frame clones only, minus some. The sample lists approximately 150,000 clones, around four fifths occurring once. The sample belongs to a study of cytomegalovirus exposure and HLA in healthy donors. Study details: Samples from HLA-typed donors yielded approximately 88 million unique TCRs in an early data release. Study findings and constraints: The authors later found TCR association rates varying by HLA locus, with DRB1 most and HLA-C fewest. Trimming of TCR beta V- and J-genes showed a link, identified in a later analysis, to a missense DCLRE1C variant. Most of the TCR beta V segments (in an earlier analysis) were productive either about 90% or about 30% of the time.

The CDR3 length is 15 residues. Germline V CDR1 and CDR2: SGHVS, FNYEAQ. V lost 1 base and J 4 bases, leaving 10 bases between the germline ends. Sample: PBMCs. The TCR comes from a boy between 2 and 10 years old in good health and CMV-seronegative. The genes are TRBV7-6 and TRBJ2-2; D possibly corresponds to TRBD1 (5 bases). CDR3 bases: TGTGCCAGCAGCTTAGGGGGCAGGGCCACCGGGGAGCTGTTTTTT. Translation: CASSLGGRATGELFF. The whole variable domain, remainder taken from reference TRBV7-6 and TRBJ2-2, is GAGVSQSPRYKVTKRGQDVALRCDPISGHVSLYWYRQALGQGPEFLTYFNYEAQQDKSGLPNDRFSAERPEGSISTLTIQRTEQRDSAMYRCASSLGGRATGELFFGEGSRLTVL.